This T cell receptor (beta chain) was observed in a study of blood T cells in healthy people across ages. This CDR3 is 15 amino acids long. The germline CDR1 and CDR2 sequences are ENHRY and SYGVKD. V dropped 5 bases and J dropped 2; count of bases not matched to a gene: 4. PCR was performed a second time for roughly 7 to 11 cycles using a sample-barcoded 5' primer and a J-beta primer mix. TCRdb used MiXCR to reprocess the 5' RACE reads, holding one entry per CDR3 protein. The data contain around 1,500,000 distinct CDR3 sequences, about 43% of them singletons. This clonotype was seen a handful of times. Its antigen is unidentified. Study results and limitations: For the donors, CMV status was unknown and possibly confounded expanded clonotype changes.

Sequencing was done on a sample of blood. This sequence was found in a woman younger than 35 in good health. This rearrangement joins TRBV10-3 to TRBJ2-2; 8 bases are a match to TRBD2. CDR3 bases: TGTGCCATCAGTATGAGCGGGGGAAACACCGGGGAGCTGTTTTTT. Translation gives CAISMSGGNTGELFF.